This passage covers 16 T cell receptor beta chains from one sample sequenced in a study of beta chain features in type 1 diabetes. Regarding the study as a whole: Among patients with Type 1 diabetes, TCRB CDR3s were moderately but significantly shorter in every one of the four CD4+ subsets.

Reverse transcribing all isolated RNA meant expressed TCRB transcripts were sequenced. The repertoire was sequenced with immunoSEQ multiplex PCR; TCRdb's copy has only in-frame clones and lacks some. The table records about 660,000 clones, about 14% of them present only once. The antigens these receptors bind are not known. Sequencing input: naive CD4+ T cells from blood. The receptors here all came from a man aged 18 to 29 with type 1 diabetes.

This clone was seen a handful of times. The chain is built from TRBV7-2 and TRBJ2-2; the match to TRBD2 covers 9 bases. Trimming at V came to 3 bases and at J to 2 bases, leaving 1 base not matched to a gene. Germline CDR1 is SGHTA and CDR2 is FQGNSA. The CDR3 contains 15 residues. The CDR3 loop is CASSFLAGNTGELFF. The CDR3 bases are TGTGCCAGCAGCTTTCTAGCGGGAAACACCGGGGAGCTGTTTTTT.

With regard to this clone: The same CDR3 also results from other DNA sequences found in this sample. This chain connects TRBV5-1 to TRBJ2-3; perhaps TRBD2 as D (6 bases). The CDR3 contains 14 residues. Germline-derived CDR1 and CDR2 are SGHRS and YFSETQ. Trimming cost V 5 bases and J 0 bases, with 10 bases left between them. DNA of the CDR3: TGCGCCAGCAGTCCCGGGGGAAGCACAGATACGCAGTATTTT. Protein: CASSPGGSTDTQYF.

This sequence joins TRBV5-1 and TRBJ2-7, with 7 bases lining up with TRBD2. V trimming: 4 bases; J trimming: 3 bases; junction bases outside the gene matches: 4. Germline CDR1 SGHRS, CDR2 YFSETQ. This CDR3 contains 13 residues. The CDR3: CASSNTGGYEQYF. DNA of the CDR3: TGCGCCAGCAGCAATACGGGGGGCTACGAGCAGTACTTC.

V is TRBV6-5 and J is TRBJ2-7, with D possibly being TRBD1 or TRBD2 (5 bases each). V was clipped by 6 bases and J by 3 bases, with 18 bases between them. CDR3 size: 15 residues. Germline V gives CDR1 MNHEY, CDR2 SVGAGI. The CDR3 nucleotides are TGTGCCAGCAGAGAAACCGGGGCAGCCTACTACGAGCAGTACTTC. It specifies CASRETGAAYYEQYF.

This clone turned up a few times. The chain couples TRBV5-4 to TRBJ1-1, with D hard to call. Trimming took 4 bases from V and 0 from J, leaving 13 bases between them. Germline V gene sequence: CDR1 SGHNT, CDR2 YYREEE (reference sequence). The CDR3 length is 15 residues. The CDR3 DNA sequence: TGTGCCAGCAGCCCTCGTTTCCACCTGAACACTGAAGCTTTCTTT. Protein sequence: CASSPRFHLNTEAFF.

This clone was found a few times. The CDR3: CAISDPTGWEKLFF. As DNA, the CDR3 is TGTGCCATCAGTGATCCGACAGGGTGGGAAAAACTGTTTTTT. This chain links TRBV10-3 with TRBJ1-4; TRBD1 matches at 7 bases. J was trimmed by 8 bases and V by 3 bases; bases with no gene match: 6. The CDR3 covers 14 residues. Germline V gene lookup returns CDR1 ENHRY and CDR2 SYGVKD.

The chain combines TRBV4-3 with TRBJ1-3; D unclear. This CDR3 has 16 residues. V gave up 4 bases and J gave up 0 bases, with 13 bases separating them. Germline V gene lookup returns CDR1 LGHNA and CDR2 YSLEER. The CDR3, as DNA: TGCGCCAGCAGCCGTGGGGAGCGGTCCTCTGGAAACACCATATATTTT. Its protein product is CASSRGERSSGNTIYF.

The gene calls are TRBV7-2 and TRBJ2-3, with 10 bases fitting TRBD1. The germline V gene has CDR1 SGHTA and CDR2 FQGNSA. The ends lost 7 bases at V and 4 bases at J; junction bases unmatched: 5. The CDR3 totals 14 residues. The CDR3 loop reads CASTRGQGSDTQYF. The CDR3 coding sequence is TGTGCCAGCACGAGGGGACAGGGGTCAGATACGCAGTATTTT.

The genes are TRBV14 and TRBJ2-7; the D gene is possibly TRBD1 (7 bases). This CDR3 comprises 18 residues. From germline, CDR1 is SGHDN and CDR2 FVKESK. V was cut by 4 bases and J by 0 bases, with 22 bases left in between. The CDR3 DNA follows: TGTGCCAGCAGCCCGACGGGTAGCGGCAGGGGGAACTCCTACGAGCAGTACTTC. It yields the protein CASSPTGSGRGNSYEQYF. Filled out from reference TRBV14 and TRBJ2-7, the complete variable domain reads EAGVTQFPSHSVIEKGQTVTLRCDPISGHDNLYWYRRVMGKEIKFLLHFVKESKQDESGMPNNRFLAERTGGTYSTLKVQPAELEDSGVYFCASSPTGSGRGNSYEQYFGPGTRLTVT.

V usage is TRBV7-2 and J usage is TRBJ1-1, with TRBD1 as a possible D gene (5 bases). Deletions cut 0 bases from V and 7 bases from J, with 6 bases between. Germline-derived CDR1 and CDR2 are SGHTA and FQGNSA. The length of the CDR3 is 12 residues. The CDR3 loop is CASSLATGEAFF. CDR3 coding DNA: TGTGCCAGCAGCTTAGCCACAGGTGAAGCTTTCTTT.

The chain combines TRBV6-6 with TRBJ2-1, with D unclear. This CDR3 comprises 12 residues. Germline loops: CDR1 MNHNY, CDR2 SVGAGI (reference sequence). Trimming stripped 7 bases from V and 4 bases from J, with 8 bases between. CDR3 loop: CASNRRYNEQFF. CDR3 coding DNA: TGTGCCAGCAACCGACGTTACAATGAGCAGTTCTTC.

The rearrangement links TRBV27 to TRBJ1-2; D is uncertain. This CDR3 is 14 amino acids long. Germline V lookup: CDR1 MNHEY, CDR2 SMNVEV (reference sequence). Trimming cost V 6 bases and J 2 bases, with 13 bases left between them. DNA of the CDR3: TGTGCCAGCAGGTCCCTAGCGGGGAACTATGGCTACACCTTC. This sequence encodes CASRSLAGNYGYTF.

A few counts support this clone. The chain recombines TRBV29-1 with TRBJ1-1; 8 bases map to TRBD1. Trimming took 1 base from V and 8 from J; bases not matched to a gene: 9. The CDR3 runs to 14 residues. In germline, CDR1 is SQVTM, CDR2 ANQGSEA. For the CDR3, the DNA is TGCAGCGTTGAAGGACGAAACAGGGGGACCGAAGCTTTCTTT. Translating it yields CSVEGRNRGTEAFF.

For this clone: This specimen includes other DNA sequences encoding the same CDR3. The V and J genes are TRBV7-9 and TRBJ1-5; no clear D. Trimming removed 1 base at V and 4 bases at J, with 5 bases between. This CDR3 region has 13 residues. Germline V CDR1 and CDR2: SEHNR, FQNEAQ (reference sequence). In nucleotides, the CDR3 is TGTGCCAGCAGCTTAGTTGGTAATCAGCCCCAGCATTTT. Protein: CASSLVGNQPQHF.

The gene calls are TRBV5-1 and TRBJ1-5; no clear D gene. The V and J ends lost 6 bases and 12 bases respectively, with 25 bases between them. Germline V gene lookup returns CDR1 SGHRS and CDR2 YFSETQ. The CDR3 runs 15 residues. CDR3 residues: CASKSDSDPGRNQHF. CDR3 DNA sequence: TGCGCCAGCAAATCGGATTCGGACCCGGGAAGAAACCAGCATTTT.

The chain carries TRBV6-6 and TRBJ2-7, with D perhaps matching TRBD1 (5 bases). Per germline, CDR1 MNHNY and CDR2 SVGAGI (reference sequence). The CDR3 length is 15 residues. V shed 5 bases and J shed 0 bases, with 14 bases lying between them. The CDR3 region has the DNA TGTGCCAGCAGTGCCCAGGGCCAGGGCTCCTACGAGCAGTACTTC. Its protein is CASSAQGQGSYEQYF.